This TCR beta chain appears in the sequencing data of a study of blood T cells in healthy people across ages (dated by TCRdb to the mid-2010s). With regard to the full study: In model experiments, roughly one uniquely barcoded TCR beta cDNA molecule per two T cells was captured by template switching. The donors were split into four age groups: young (average around 17 years), middle-aged (roughly 42), aged (roughly 65) and long-lived (over 80). For two donors (one aged 18 to 30 and one aged 80 or older), the study analyzed two additional independent replicas of 1 million unique cDNA reads from the same blood draw. To avoid experimental bias, donors of different ages were distributed randomly across sequencing lanes. Age-related changes in TCR beta repertoire diversity were measured in the study by deep sequencing normalized with unique cDNA molecular identifiers. Study-level results and caveats: Compared with the aged group, the long-lived group had more naive CD4+ T cells, fewer expanded clones and increased TCR diversity, a pattern suggesting age selection. Bulk unsorted PBMC profiling prevented conclusive comparison of naive and antigen-experienced compartments. Because the CMV infection status of the donors was unknown, age-related changes in expanded clonotypes may potentially have been confounded. As age increased, observed TCR beta diversity per million T cells dropped in a roughly linear way, and a significant reduction was already evident by age about 36. There was a strong correlation between observed TCR beta diversity and the percentage of naive T cells measured by flow cytometry. Estimates of total diversity based on one million sequenced T cells were regarded as lower bounds and as underestimates.

Systemically healthy Caucasian individuals from Russia, over 30 in total and aged roughly 6 to 100 years, were included as donors. Each donor gave approximately 9.4 milliliters of peripheral blood, drawn into EDTA-treated Vacutainer tubes. Ficoll-Paque density-gradient centrifugation was used to isolate PBMCs, with at least 6 million per sample. Total RNA, at least 6 micrograms per sample, was extracted from PBMCs with Trizol reagent. For every donor, flow cytometry on a PBMC aliquot measured the percentage of naive CD45RAhigh/CD27high T cells. The germline V gene gives CDR1 as MNHNS and CDR2 as SASEGT. V and J lose 6 bases and 2 bases, and a span of 15 bases separates them. CDR3 length: 15 amino acids, cysteine to phenylalanine. The read is trimmed to its CDR3 DNA, 45 bases read in frame from base 1. In this sample, this clonotype turned up a few times. Its antigen is currently not known. The record has no base qualities; no much larger clone is one base away.

Libraries came from 5' RACE. The sequencing machine was an Illumina HiSeq 2500. A second PCR of roughly 7 to 11 cycles was performed with a sample-barcoded 5' primer and a J-beta primer mix. Each TCR beta cDNA molecule received a unique molecular identifier from a template-switch 5' adaptor carrying 12 random nucleotides. At least 2.5 million CDR3-containing paired-end reads were obtained from each sample. First-strand cDNA synthesis was performed from all RNA using the Mint cDNA synthesis kit, with priming by a TRBC-specific oligonucleotide. All cDNA was treated with uracil-DNA glycosylase and then went through a first 18-cycle PCR with the universal primers M1SS and BC2_uni_R. The paper's data handling went like this. For normalization, 1 million high-quality reads were randomly selected from each sample, with every read carrying a distinct molecular identifier. Reads with shared molecular identifiers were discarded instead of being binned into consensus sequences. MiTCR, set to a Q25 quality threshold and the strictest error-elimination algorithm, was used for CDR3 identification, clonotype clustering and error correction. A nonparametric unseen species model with Euler transformation was used to estimate a lower bound on total TCR beta diversity. TCRdb reprocessing: public reads trimmed at Q25 with fastp, clones called with MiXCR, in-frame beta chains kept. Each CDR3 protein gets just one entry, which takes the most common genes and DNA from the rows behind it. TCRdb, not the original authors, processed these V and J calls. This sample is represented by about 690,000 distinct CDR3 sequences; roughly two fifths of them were singletons. The biggest ten clones account for around 30% of the sample.

This chain is built from TRBV6-1 and TRBJ2-3; the D segment is perhaps TRBD1 or TRBD2, each sharing 5 matched bases. This TCR was recovered from an elderly man in good health. The sample was blood. The CDR3 has the sequence CASSRDGANTDTQYF. Here is the DNA: TGTGCCAGCAGCAGGGACGGAGCCAACACAGATACGCAGTATTTT.